The clone carrying this TCR beta chain was recorded at least ten times. Its antigen is unknown. This specimen comes from a study of neurological immune-mediated disorders. Study-level points and caveats: In HTLV-1-associated myelopathy, TCR clonal expansion was greatest, and in multiple sclerosis it was least, below healthy controls.

Stated time point: longitudinal time-point 1 (baseline). Germline CDR1 reads SGHKS; CDR2 reads YYEKEE (reference sequence). The CDR3 is made up of 14 amino acids. V dropped 1 base and J dropped 3; count of bases not matched to a gene: 4. Synthesis of cDNA was accomplished via 5'RACE employing 10-nucleotide random UMIs. The output of every sequencing run exceeded 190 million TCR-beta sequences, derived from 15-18 subjects. One entry per CDR3 protein, called by TCRdb with MiXCR from the 5' RACE reads. The data show 55,000 to 80,000 distinct CDR3 sequences, roughly 13% seen once. The sequencing input was PBMCs. The chain is built from TRBV5-5 and TRBJ2-7; 7 bases map to TRBD1. This receptor was obtained from a female donor with HTLV-1-associated myelopathy (HAM/TSP). This CDR3 reads CASSLSPGGYEQYF. DNA for the CDR3: TGTGCCAGCAGCTTGTCCCCAGGGGGCTACGAGCAGTACTTC.